Following are 10 T cell receptor beta chains from one sample sequenced in a study of identical twins. TCRdb ran MiXCR on the 5' RACE reads and lists one entry per CDR3 protein. Of some 1,600,000 distinct CDR3 sequences listed, about 32% are singletons. Sequenced material: cord blood. These receptors were obtained from a newborn girl in good health.

Details on this clonotype: The junction does not match germline at one end; this may be a read error. Here the CDR3 reads CASSQRRTGDYGYTF. The CDR3 bases are TGTGCCAGTAGCCAGAGGCGGACAGGGGACTATGGCTACACCTTC. The rearrangement links TRBV3-1 to TRBJ1-2, with 9 bases matching TRBD1. Per germline, CDR1 LGHDT and CDR2 YNNKEL (reference sequence). The CDR3 contains 15 residues.

This clonotype appeared many times. This chain connects TRBV7-2 to TRBJ2-4; TRBD2 matches at 7 bases. The CDR3 totals 13 residues. With 4 bases clipped from V and 7 bases from J, the junction kept 4 bases outside the gene matches. Germline V CDR1 and CDR2: SGHTA, FQGNSA. This chain's CDR3 is CASSSRRGNIQYF. The DNA of the CDR3 is TGTGCCAGCAGCTCGCGGCGGGGGAACATTCAGTACTTC.

This clonotype has more than one count but fewer than ten. The chain is built from TRBV29-1 and TRBJ2-7; D tentatively fits TRBD1 or TRBD2 (5 bases each). Germline V gives CDR1 SQVTM, CDR2 ANQGSEA. Trimming cost V 8 bases and J 5 bases, with 22 bases left between them. The CDR3 spans 14 residues. This CDR3 reads CSTSPGPSSDEQYF. CDR3 DNA sequence: TGCAGCACATCCCCGGGACCTAGTTCGGACGAGCAGTACTTC.

A few counts support this clonotype. The chain uses TRBV20-1 and TRBJ2-4; TRBD2 aligns across 15 bases. The CDR3 extends over 16 amino acids. Germline values: CDR1 DFQATT, CDR2 SNEGSKA (reference sequence). V gave up 6 bases and J gave up 4 bases; unmatched junction bases: 7. The CDR3, as DNA: TGCAGTGCAGGACTAGCGGGAGGGCCGGATAAAAACATTCAGTACTTC. Translation: CSAGLAGGPDKNIQYF.

V and J are TRBV20-1 and TRBJ2-3; 9 positions match TRBD2. The CDR3 contains 16 residues. J lost 4 bases, V lost 0 bases, and 8 bases had no gene match. CDR1 is DFQATT, CDR2 SNEGSKA, per germline (reference sequence). As DNA, the CDR3 is TGCAGTGCTAGAGATTTCGCTAGCGGGATACCAGATACGCAGTATTTT. This encodes CSARDFASGIPDTQYF.

This CDR3 reads CASSQSPGHAYNEQFF. The CDR3 bases are TGTGCCAGCAGCCAATCCCCCGGACACGCTTACAATGAGCAGTTCTTC. The chain joins TRBV4-2 to TRBJ2-1; D perhaps matches TRBD1 (5 bases). The CDR3 is 16 residues long. The germline V and J ends were trimmed by 2 bases and 4 bases, with 15 bases remaining between them. Germline CDR1 LGHNA, CDR2 YNFKEQ.

This clonotype has at least ten counts. The junction does not match germline at one end; this may be a read error. The chain combines TRBV18 with TRBJ2-7, with D possibly matching TRBD1 (5 bases). CDR1 and CDR2 from the germline V gene are KGHSH and LQKENI. The CDR3 consists of 13 residues. The CDR3 is CASSLDTFYEQYF. CDR3 bases: TGCGCCAGCAGCTTGGACACGTTCTACGAGCAGTACTTC. The full variable domain, in which reference TRBV18 and TRBJ2-7 provide the parts outside the CDR3, is NAGVMQNPRHLVRRRGQEARLRCSPMKGHSHVYWYRQLPEEGLKFMVYLQKENIIDESGMPKERFSAEFPKEGPSILRIQQVVRGDSAAYFCASSLDTFYEQYFGPGTRLTVT.

Only a few counts were recorded for this clonotype. J is TRBJ2-4 and V is TRBV7-2, with a weak D call TRBD1 (5 bases). The CDR3 runs 14 residues. The germline CDR1 and CDR2 sequences are SGHTA and FQGNSA. With 3 bases removed from V and 3 bases from J, the gap between germline ends came to 9 bases. CDR3 nucleotide sequence: TGTGCCAGCAGCTTGAGCCAGGGCAAAAACATTCAGTACTTC. Amino acids: CASSLSQGKNIQYF.

This clonotype was seen a handful of times. The chain links TRBV4-2 to TRBJ1-2; D gene unclear. V was pared by 0 bases and J by 7 bases, with 12 bases between. This CDR3 region has 14 residues. Germline V lookup: CDR1 LGHNA, CDR2 YNFKEQ. Written as DNA, the CDR3 is TGTGCCAGCAGCCAAGATATGGGGATCGGTGGCTACACCTTC. Translation: CASSQDMGIGGYTF.

This clonotype was counted only a few times. The chain employs TRBV27 and TRBJ2-3; D assignment may be TRBD1 or TRBD2 (5 bases each). Trimming took off 4 bases at V and 5 bases at J, with 22 bases between the two ends. The CDR3 runs 17 residues. Germline CDR1 is MNHEY and CDR2 is SMNVEV (reference sequence). CDR3 residues: CASSWTPDSPRGDTQYF. The DNA of the CDR3 is TGTGCCAGCAGTTGGACTCCCGACAGTCCTCGGGGAGATACGCAGTATTTT.